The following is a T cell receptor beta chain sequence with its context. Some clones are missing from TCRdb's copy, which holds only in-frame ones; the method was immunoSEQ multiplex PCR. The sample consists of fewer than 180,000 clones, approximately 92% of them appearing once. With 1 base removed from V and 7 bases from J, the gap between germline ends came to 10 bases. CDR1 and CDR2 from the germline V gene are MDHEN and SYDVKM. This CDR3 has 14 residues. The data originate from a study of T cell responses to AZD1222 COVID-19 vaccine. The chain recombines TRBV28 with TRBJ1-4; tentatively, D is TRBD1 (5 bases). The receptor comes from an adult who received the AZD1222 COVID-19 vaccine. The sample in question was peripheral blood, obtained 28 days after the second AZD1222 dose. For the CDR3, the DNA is TGTGCCAGCAGTTTATCAGGGTTCGGTGAAAAACTGTTTTTT. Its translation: CASSLSGFGEKLFF.